These T cell receptor beta chains were read from a single sample in a study of neurological immune-mediated disorders. TCRdb processed the 5' RACE reads anew with MiXCR; each CDR3 protein has one entry. The sample holds roughly 22,000 distinct CDR3 sequences, over 5.5% seen once. Sequencing was performed on CD8+ T cells from blood. The receptors were sampled from a man younger than 30 in good health. Each CDR3 is given without its conserved first and last residue. The order of the fields is V gene, J gene, CDR3 protein.

TRBV12-3/TRBV12-4	TRBJ1-1	ASSFRMNTEAF
TRBV7-8	TRBJ2-7	ASSLTTENYEQY
TRBV7-6	TRBJ1-1	ASSPPGWTEAF
TRBV20-1	TRBJ2-7	SARDLRGLAGGLSYEQY
TRBV20-1	TRBJ2-1	SAGPGLAFYNEQF
TRBV5-1	TRBJ1-1	ASSALGLNTEAF
TRBV5-1	TRBJ1-1	ASGWGQGLRSTEAF
TRBV20-1	TRBJ2-1	SASMSYERGDNEQF
TRBV7-2	TRBJ1-1	ASSLVYRGASEAF
TRBV6-5	TRBJ1-2	ASSYSEDGLGTDYGYT
TRBV12-3/TRBV12-4	TRBJ2-1	ASSFSFRNNEQF
TRBV12-3/TRBV12-4	TRBJ2-3	ASTPSTYSDTQY
TRBV20-1	TRBJ2-1	SASRLRGGGNEQF
TRBV5-1	TRBJ2-7	ASSGEVAGEQY